One and the same sample provided the 22 T cell receptor beta chains below, sequenced in a study of cytomegalovirus exposure and HLA in healthy donors. It was with 60 Vbeta and 13 Jbeta primers that the PCR ran. The protocol was immunoSEQ multiplex PCR, while the TCRdb copy is restricted to in-frame clones and leaves out a portion. The sample holds approximately 160,000 clones, 75% to 90% seen once. The sequencing input was PBMCs. The receptors stem from a human donor in good health.

The rearrangement joins TRBV27 to TRBJ2-7, with a tentative D call TRBD2 (6 bases). CDR3 size: 13 residues. The germline V gene has CDR1 MNHEY and CDR2 SMNVEV (reference sequence). The germline V and J ends were trimmed by 3 bases and 3 bases, with 9 bases remaining between them. The CDR3 DNA follows: TGTGCCAGCAGTTTGAAGGGAGGCTACGAGCAGTACTTC. It specifies CASSLKGGYEQYF.

V usage is TRBV10-3 and J usage is TRBJ1-2; 8 nucleotides line up with TRBD1. Germline values: CDR1 ENHRY, CDR2 SYGVKD. This CDR3 comprises 15 residues. Trimming removed 5 bases from V and 2 bases from J; junction bases left unmatched: 7. The CDR3 sequence: CAISPQTGANYGYTF. In DNA, the CDR3 is TGTGCCATCAGTCCCCAGACAGGGGCAAACTATGGCTACACCTTC.

This chain connects TRBV27 to TRBJ1-2, with TRBD1 matching 10 bases. Germline V gene sequence: CDR1 MNHEY, CDR2 SMNVEV (reference sequence). The CDR3 runs 15 residues. The ends lost 6 bases at V and 5 bases at J; junction bases unmatched: 9. CDR3 sequence: CASRQTGGGPYGYTF. The DNA of the CDR3 is TGTGCCAGCAGACAGACAGGGGGCGGCCCATATGGCTACACCTTC.

This clone was recorded a few times. The chain recombines TRBV9 with TRBJ1-1, with 9 bases identical to TRBD1. V was clipped by 3 bases and J by 4 bases; unmatched bases: 4. The CDR3 has 14 residues. Looked up from germline, CDR1 is SGDLS and CDR2 is YYNGEE. The CDR3 protein is CASSGRQGGTEAFF. In DNA form, the CDR3 reads TGTGCCAGCAGCGGCCGACAGGGGGGCACTGAAGCTTTCTTT.

This chain connects TRBV28 to TRBJ1-5; maybe TRBD1 (6 bases). CDR3 length equals 14 residues. Trimming cost V 6 bases and J 1 base, with 10 bases left between them. The germline V gene has CDR1 MDHEN and CDR2 SYDVKM. This CDR3 reads CASSTGSSNQPQHF. The CDR3 bases are TGTGCCAGCAGCACAGGGTCCAGCAATCAGCCCCAGCATTTT.

The chain combines TRBV7-2 with TRBJ1-5, with D possibly TRBD1 on 6 matching bases. This CDR3 has 16 residues. The ends were cut back, 5 bases at V and 5 bases at J, with 19 bases in the middle. The germline gives CDR1 SGHTA, CDR2 FQGNSA. CDR3 sequence reads: CASSHDMGGGDQPQHF. For the CDR3, the DNA is TGTGCCAGCAGCCACGATATGGGAGGGGGAGATCAGCCCCAGCATTTT.

The rearrangement links TRBV7-2 to TRBJ1-5; the D gene is possibly TRBD1 (6 bases). Germline V gives CDR1 SGHTA, CDR2 FQGNSA. The CDR3 loop spans 15 amino acids. V gave up 3 bases and J gave up 0 bases, with 9 bases separating them. Here the CDR3 DNA reads TGTGCCAGCAGCTTGATACAGGGTAGCAATCAGCCCCAGCATTTT. It translates to CASSLIQGSNQPQHF. The entire variable domain, with the rest obtained from reference TRBV7-2 and TRBJ1-5, is as follows: GAGVSQSPSNKVTEKGKDVELRCDPISGHTALYWYRQSLGQGLEFLIYFQGNSAPDKSGLPSDRFSAERTGGSVSTLTIQRTQQEDSAVYLCASSLIQGSNQPQHFGDGTRLSIL.

This clone was counted a single time. CDR3 bases: TGTGCCAGCAGTATACTGACAGGGTCCAACGAGCAGTACTTC. It yields the protein CASSILTGSNEQYF. The rearrangement uses TRBV6-1 and TRBJ2-7; 7 bases align to TRBD1. The CDR3 is 14 residues long. Germline CDR1 is MNHNS and CDR2 is SASEGT. J lost 5 bases, V lost 5 bases, and 9 bases had no gene match.

This sequence joins TRBV15 and TRBJ2-7; 7 nucleotides align to TRBD1. Trimming removed 4 bases from V and 4 bases from J; junction bases left unmatched: 13. The CDR3 spans 16 residues. From germline, CDR1 is LNHNV and CDR2 YYDKDF (reference sequence). The DNA for the CDR3 is TGTGCCACCAGCACATTTTCCGGGACAGTCTCTTACGAGCAGTACTTC. Its protein is CATSTFSGTVSYEQYF.

The chain combines TRBV27 with TRBJ1-1; possible D gene TRBD1, 6 bases. The CDR3 totals 17 residues. Germline CDR1 MNHEY, CDR2 SMNVEV (reference sequence). V was clipped by 1 base and J by 1 base, with 16 bases between them. The CDR3 loop reads CASSLFLTGRGNTEAFF. In DNA form, the CDR3 reads TGTGCCAGCAGTTTATTCTTAACAGGGCGAGGGAACACTGAAGCTTTCTTT.

The CDR3 reads CASSEARWTGTRDETQYF. DNA of the CDR3: TGTGCCAGCAGTGAAGCGAGATGGACCGGGACAAGGGACGAGACCCAGTACTTC. V gene TRBV6-1 combines with J gene TRBJ2-5; a weak D match, TRBD1 (6 bases). Trimming took 0 bases from V and 5 from J, leaving 22 bases between them. Germline assignment: CDR1 MNHNS and CDR2 SASEGT. The CDR3 runs to 18 residues.

This clone has a single count. The chain joins TRBV27 to TRBJ1-6; D gene unclear. The CDR3 runs to 15 residues. CDR1 MNHEY and CDR2 SMNVEV come from the germline V gene (reference sequence). Between the trimmed V and J ends, which lost 5 bases and 2 bases, there was a span of 10 bases. As DNA, the CDR3 is TGTGCCAGCAGTCTCGCGAGCGCCTATAATTCACCCCTCCACTTT. Residues: CASSLASAYNSPLHF.

The chain has TRBV5-1 and TRBJ1-2; D uncertain. V was shortened by 3 bases and J by 5 bases, with 17 bases between the two germline ends. Germline V gene sequence: CDR1 SGHRS, CDR2 YFSETQ. This CDR3 region has 15 residues. The CDR3 sequence: CASSSWGESGYGYTF. In nucleotides, the CDR3 is TGCGCCAGCAGCTCCTGGGGAGAAAGTGGTTATGGCTACACCTTC.

This chain connects TRBV5-5 to TRBJ1-4; D is unclear. CDR1 is SGHKS and CDR2 is YYEKEE in the germline V gene (reference sequence). V lost 4 bases and J lost 1, with 11 bases in between. CDR3 size: 15 residues. The CDR3 nucleotides are TGTGCCAGCAGCCCCGAGATGCGAACTAATGAAAAACTGTTTTTT. Translated, it gives CASSPEMRTNEKLFF.

V gene TRBV29-1 combines with J gene TRBJ2-3, with 9 bases fitting TRBD1. The CDR3 has 16 residues. Trimming cost V 7 bases and J 2 bases; bases outside gene matches: 13. Germline V lookup: CDR1 SQVTM, CDR2 ANQGSEA. CDR3: CSAPGQGGFYTDTQYF. The CDR3 coding sequence is TGCAGCGCTCCGGGACAGGGCGGGTTTTACACAGATACGCAGTATTTT.

J is TRBJ1-1 and V is TRBV6-5, with D possibly matching TRBD1 (5 bases). The V gene lost 3 bases and the J gene lost 11 bases, with 16 bases spanning the gap. The CDR3 totals 13 residues. Looked up from germline, CDR1 is MNHEY and CDR2 is SVGAGI. CDR3: CASSYTGKLGAFF. Here the CDR3 DNA reads TGTGCCAGCAGTTATACAGGAAAATTGGGGGCTTTCTTT.

V is TRBV6-5 and J is TRBJ2-3; 8 bases line up with TRBD2. V gave up 4 bases and J gave up 0 bases; unmatched junction bases: 6. Germline-derived CDR1 and CDR2 are MNHEY and SVGAGI. The CDR3 loop spans 16 amino acids. The CDR3: CASSSLADLSTDTQYF. The CDR3 nucleotides are TGTGCCAGCAGTTCACTAGCGGATTTAAGCACAGATACGCAGTATTTT.

The CDR3 nucleotides read TGTGCCAGCAGCTTAAACCCACACTCCTACGAGCAGTACTTC. Protein sequence: CASSLNPHSYEQYF. V and J are TRBV7-6 and TRBJ2-7; unclear D gene. CDR3 length: 14 amino acids. Germline assignment: CDR1 SGHVS and CDR2 FNYEAQ. Deletions cut 2 bases from V and 0 bases from J, with 8 bases between.

This chain links TRBV7-9 with TRBJ2-7, with D tentatively TRBD2 (5 bases). The V gene's germline CDR1 is SEHNR and CDR2 FQNEAQ (reference sequence). Trimming pared 11 bases from V and 5 bases from J, leaving 16 bases between. CDR3 length equals 12 residues. CDR3 nucleotides: TGTGCCGGGAGTCCCCTCACGAACGAGCAGTACTTC. Amino acids: CAGSPLTNEQYF.

This sequence joins TRBV5-1 and TRBJ2-1, with 10 nucleotides matching TRBD1. The CDR3 length is 18 residues. Germline lookup yields CDR1 SGHRS and CDR2 YFSETQ. V was pared by 0 bases and J by 13 bases, with 19 bases of the junction left unmatched. CDR3 coding DNA: TGCGCCAGCAGCTTGGCCGGGACAGGGGTTTTGGGACCTCCTTTACAGTTCTTC. It is translated as CASSLAGTGVLGPPLQFF.

Comment on this clone: The germline gene is not matched at one end of the junction; a read error may be the cause. V gene TRBV28 combines with J gene TRBJ2-5, with TRBD1 matching 9 bases. CDR1 and CDR2 (germline): MDHEN, SYDVKM. This CDR3 is built from 16 residues. CDR3 sequence reads: CASSLSWTGVSETQYF. CDR3 sequence (DNA): TGTGCCAGCAGCTTATCCTGGACAGGGGTTTCGGAGACCCAGTACTTC.

The CDR3, as DNA: TGTGCCACCACAACAGGGGAGAGTGAAAAACTGTTTTTT. This sequence encodes CATTTGESEKLFF. This chain joins TRBV6-5 and TRBJ1-4, with 7 bases matching TRBD1. Germline assignment: CDR1 MNHEY and CDR2 SVGAGI. V dropped 10 bases and J dropped 7; count of bases not matched to a gene: 9. The CDR3 totals 13 residues.